This TCR beta chain was retrieved from a study of shared clonotypes between healthy human individuals. The germline V gene encodes CDR1 LGHNA and CDR2 YSLEER. V shed 4 bases and J shed 5 bases, with 14 bases lying between them. The CDR3 is made up of 15 amino acids. TCRdb's table, derived via immunoSEQ multiplex PCR, lists solely in-frame clones and lacks some. The data hold about 480,000 clones, with about four fifths observed a single time. The V and J genes are TRBV4-3 and TRBJ1-4; maybe TRBD1 (6 bases). The specimen was PBMCs. The receptor comes from a woman between 35 and 50 years old in good health. Some clones in this sample may be carry-over from other donors' samples. This CDR3 reads CASSPQEGTNEKLFF. CDR3 DNA sequence: TGCGCCAGCAGCCCCCAGGAGGGGACAAATGAAAAACTGTTTTTT.